This T cell receptor (beta chain) emerged from a study of blood T cell repertoires in COVID-19. Per the study methods: Amplification from reference gene primers served as the basis for estimated nucleated cell counts. The repertoire was sequenced with immunoSEQ multiplex PCR; TCRdb's copy has only in-frame clones and lacks some. Clone size and V and J calls were adopted from that table, with D and trimming inferred from the DNA. Of about 120,000 clones listed, around 80% were seen once; the top ten hold 7% to 9.5%. The V and J ends lost 5 bases and 1 base, in that order; junction bases with no gene match: 2. The CDR3 length is 14 residues. CDR1 is KGHSH and CDR2 is LQKENI in the germline V gene.

This chain connects TRBV18 to TRBJ1-1; TRBD1 agrees at 9 bases. The sample was peripheral blood. This receptor was identified in a man between 65 and 85 years old with active or convalescent COVID-19. CDR3 loop: CASSVDRGNTEAFF. CDR3 sequence (DNA): TGTGCCAGCTCAGTGGACAGGGGGAACACTGAAGCTTTCTTT.